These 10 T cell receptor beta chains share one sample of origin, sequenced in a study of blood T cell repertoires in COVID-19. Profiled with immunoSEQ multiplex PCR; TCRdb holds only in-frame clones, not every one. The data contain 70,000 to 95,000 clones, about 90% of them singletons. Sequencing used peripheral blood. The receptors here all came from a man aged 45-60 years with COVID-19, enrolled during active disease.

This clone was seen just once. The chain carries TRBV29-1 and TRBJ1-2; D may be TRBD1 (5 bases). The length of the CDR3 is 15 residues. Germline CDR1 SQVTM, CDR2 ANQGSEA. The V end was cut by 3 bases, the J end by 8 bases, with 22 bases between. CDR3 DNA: TGCAGCGTTGACCCCCAAGGGGCGTTGAGGAAGGGCTACACCTTC. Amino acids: CSVDPQGALRKGYTF.

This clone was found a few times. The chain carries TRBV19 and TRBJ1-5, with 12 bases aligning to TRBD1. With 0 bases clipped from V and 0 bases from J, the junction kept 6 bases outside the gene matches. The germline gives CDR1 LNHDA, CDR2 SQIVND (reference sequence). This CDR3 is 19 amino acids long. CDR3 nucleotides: TGTGCCAGTAGTATAGAATGGGGACAGGGGGCTGATAGCAATCAGCCCCAGCATTTT. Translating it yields CASSIEWGQGADSNQPQHF.

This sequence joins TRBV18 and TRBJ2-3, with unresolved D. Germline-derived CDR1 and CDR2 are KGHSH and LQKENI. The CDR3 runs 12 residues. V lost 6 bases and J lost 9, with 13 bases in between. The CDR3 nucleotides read TGTGCCAGCTCTCAAACAGCCAGCACGCAGTATTTT. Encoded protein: CASSQTASTQYF. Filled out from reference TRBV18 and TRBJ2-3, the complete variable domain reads NAGVMQNPRHLVRRRGQEARLRCSPMKGHSHVYWYRQLPEEGLKFMVYLQKENIIDESGMPKERFSAEFPKEGPSILRIQQVVRGDSAAYFCASSQTASTQYFGPGTRLTVL.

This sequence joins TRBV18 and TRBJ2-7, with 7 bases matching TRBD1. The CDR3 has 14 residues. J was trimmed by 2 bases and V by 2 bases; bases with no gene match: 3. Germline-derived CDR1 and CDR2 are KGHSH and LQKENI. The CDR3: CASSPGTATYEQYF. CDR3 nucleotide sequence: TGTGCCAGCTCACCAGGGACAGCGACCTACGAGCAGTACTTC.

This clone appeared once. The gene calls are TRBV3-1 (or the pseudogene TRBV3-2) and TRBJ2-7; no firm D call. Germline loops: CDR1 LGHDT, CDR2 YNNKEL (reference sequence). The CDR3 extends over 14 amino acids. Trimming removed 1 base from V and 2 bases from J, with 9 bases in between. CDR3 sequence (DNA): TGTGCCAGCAGCCAAGCTAGTGCCGCCTACGAGCAGTACTTC. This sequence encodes CASSQASAAYEQYF.

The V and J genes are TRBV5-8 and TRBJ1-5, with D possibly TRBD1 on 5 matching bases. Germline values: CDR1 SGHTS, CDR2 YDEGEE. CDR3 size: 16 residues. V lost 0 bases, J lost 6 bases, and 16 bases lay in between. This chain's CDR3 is CASSLGAGQKPQPQHF. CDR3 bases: TGTGCCAGCAGCTTGGGGGCAGGGCAGAAGCCTCAGCCCCAGCATTTT.

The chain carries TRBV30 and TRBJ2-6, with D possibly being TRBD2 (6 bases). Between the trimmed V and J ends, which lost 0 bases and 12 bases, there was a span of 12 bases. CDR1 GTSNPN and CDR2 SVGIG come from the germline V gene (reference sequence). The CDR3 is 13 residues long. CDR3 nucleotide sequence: TGTGCCTGGAGTGTAGGGCCGCGGGGCGTCCTGACTTTC. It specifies CAWSVGPRGVLTF.

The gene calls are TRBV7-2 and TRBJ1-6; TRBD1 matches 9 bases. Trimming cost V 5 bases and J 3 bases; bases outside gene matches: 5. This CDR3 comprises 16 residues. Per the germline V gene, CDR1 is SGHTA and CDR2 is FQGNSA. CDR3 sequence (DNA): TGTGCCAGCAGCCCCGGGACAGGGCTCTATAATTCACCCCTCCACTTT. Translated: CASSPGTGLYNSPLHF.

Written as DNA, the CDR3 is TGTGCCAGCAGTGAGAATCTCGCAGGCTATGGCTACACCTTC. It is translated as CASSENLAGYGYTF. This chain joins TRBV2 and TRBJ1-2, with D unclear. The CDR3 is 14 amino acids. With 3 bases removed from V and 4 bases from J, the gap between germline ends came to 12 bases. Germline V gene sequence: CDR1 SNHLY, CDR2 FYNNEI.

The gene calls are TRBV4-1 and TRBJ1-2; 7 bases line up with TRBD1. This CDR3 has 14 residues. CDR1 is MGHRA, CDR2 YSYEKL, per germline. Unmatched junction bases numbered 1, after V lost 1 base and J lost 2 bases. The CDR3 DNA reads TGCGCCAGCAGCCAAGCAGGGGGGAACTATGGCTACACCTTC. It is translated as CASSQAGGNYGYTF.